This T cell receptor (beta chain) was documented in a study of T cells in Graves' hyperthyroidism and ophthalmopathy. Researchers took RNA transcripts and amplified the TCR beta CDR3 regions from them. The TCR CDR3 was amplified in a first-round RT-PCR using the HTBI primer set. TCRdb re-called the multiplex PCR reads with MiXCR, one entry per CDR3 protein. The repertoire holds about 500,000 distinct CDR3 sequences, with roughly 16% as singletons. The germline gives CDR1 DFQATT, CDR2 SNEGSKA (reference sequence). Trimming cost V 0 bases and J 4 bases; bases outside gene matches: 3. The CDR3 has 14 residues.

The chain joins TRBV20-1 to TRBJ2-3; 8 positions agree with TRBD2. The receptor was isolated from a woman younger than 45 with Graves' ophthalmopathy. Sample: blood. CDR3 protein: CSARDGRGPDTQYF. DNA for the CDR3: TGCAGTGCTAGAGACGGGAGGGGTCCAGATACGCAGTATTTT.